This T cell receptor beta chain derives from a study of beta chain features in type 1 diabetes. Study conclusions and caveats: A possible short-template PCR bias applies equally to patients and controls. A pattern of fewer insertions and more deletions at VDJ junctions was seen in type 1 diabetes patients. Resolution of whether HLA type affects TCRB rearrangement was not achieved here.

As to this clone: As yet, its antigen is unknown.

V was shortened by 5 bases and J by 11 bases, with 13 bases between the two germline ends. Germline CDR1 is DFQATT and CDR2 is SNEGSKA (reference sequence). There are 11 residues in the CDR3. What was sequenced were expressed TCRB transcripts, since all of the isolated RNA had been reverse transcribed. The method was immunoSEQ multiplex PCR; TCRdb's version includes in-frame clones alone and lacks a portion of them. The sample has a few hundred thousand clones; more than 12% are singletons. The chain has TRBV20-1 and TRBJ2-1; D is possibly TRBD2 (5 bases). Sequencing was done on a sample of naive CD4+ T cells from blood. The receptor comes from a woman aged 18-29 years in good health. In DNA form, the CDR3 reads TGCAGTGCTGGTCTAGCCGTCAAGCAGTTCTTC. It encodes CSAGLAVKQFF.